This T cell receptor beta chain was captured by sequencing in a study of CD8 T cells in ankylosing spondylitis. The germline V gene has CDR1 SGHTA and CDR2 FQGNSA. The germline V and J ends were trimmed by 0 bases and 2 bases, with 10 bases remaining between them. The CDR3 has 15 residues. TCRdb reprocessed the 5' RACE reads with MiXCR, giving one entry per CDR3 protein. Of around 300,000 distinct CDR3 sequences listed, roughly 12% are singletons. This clonotype was detected ten times or more. The genes are TRBV7-2 and TRBJ2-5; perhaps TRBD2 as D (5 bases). The sequence derives from a female donor with ankylosing spondylitis or in good health (not recorded which). The sample was blood, either unsorted or a sorted T cell fraction (not recorded which). CDR3 nucleotides: TGTGCCAGCAGCTTAGCGCTGGGAGAACAAGAGACCCAGTACTTC. As protein: CASSLALGEQETQYF.